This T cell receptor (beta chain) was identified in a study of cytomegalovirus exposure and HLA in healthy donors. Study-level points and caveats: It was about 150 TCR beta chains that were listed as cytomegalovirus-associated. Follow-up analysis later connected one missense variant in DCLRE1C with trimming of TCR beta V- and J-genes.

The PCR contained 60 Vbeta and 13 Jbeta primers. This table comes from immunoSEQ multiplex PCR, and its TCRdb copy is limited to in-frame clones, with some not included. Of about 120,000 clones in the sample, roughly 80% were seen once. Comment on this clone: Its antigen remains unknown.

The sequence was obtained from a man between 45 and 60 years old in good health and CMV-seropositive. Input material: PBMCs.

CDR3 protein: CASSLAGVGLNEQYF. CDR3 nucleotides: TGTGCCAGCAGCTTAGCCGGGGTAGGCCTTAACGAGCAGTACTTC. The V call is TRBV7-2, the J call TRBJ2-7, with D possibly being TRBD2 (5 bases). V lost 0 bases and J 5 bases, leaving 14 bases between the germline ends. Germline-derived CDR1 and CDR2 are SGHTA and FQGNSA. CDR3 size: 15 residues.